The clone carrying this T cell receptor beta chain was observed a few times. Its target is unknown. CDR1 and CDR2 from the germline V gene are LNHDA and SQIVND (reference sequence). Trimming pared 6 bases from V and 2 bases from J, leaving 10 bases between. This CDR3 contains 13 residues. This sample was taken from a study of vaccination and CD4 T cells after COVID-19. Study-level information: Post-diagnosis, post-COVID samples were collected after a median about 95 days, ranging 35 to 161. Post-vaccination specimens were collected at a median of about 68 days following dose two (range 14 to 241). Study results and caveats: The authors identified 304 of 307 vaccine-specific clones in convalescent patients as spike mono-reactive.

Oncomine TCR Beta short-read sequencing was applied to DNA from cultured CD4+ T cells. From CD4+ T cells that had been cultured, genomic DNA was extracted. One entry per CDR3 protein, called by TCRdb with MiXCR from the PCR reads. The table records about 20,000 distinct CDR3 sequences, 52% of them present only once. Indicated treatment: roughly ten-day PBMC culture with coronavirus spike peptide pools or control peptides (ViraFEST assay). The chain couples TRBV19 to TRBJ2-5; tentatively, D is TRBD2 (7 bases). What was sequenced was CD4+ T cells from blood, cultured in vitro. This receptor was taken from a human donor who had recovered from COVID-19. DNA for the CDR3: TGTGCCAGTAGAGGGGGGGCACAAGAGACCCAGTACTTC. Translating gives CASRGGAQETQYF.